Presented here are 24 T cell receptor beta chains from one specimen sequenced in a study of blood T cell repertoires in COVID-19. The table came from immunoSEQ multiplex PCR; TCRdb's copy has only in-frame clones and leaves some out. Of nearly 250,000 clones in the sample, roughly four fifths are singletons; the top ten hold under 2%. Specimen: peripheral blood. The source of these receptors is an elderly woman with acute or convalescent COVID-19.

The chain is built from TRBV2 and TRBJ1-6; D remains unclear. The length of the CDR3 is 13 residues. V dropped 6 bases and J dropped 8 bases, with 11 bases sitting between them. CDR1 and CDR2 (germline): SNHLY, FYNNEI. As DNA, the CDR3 is TGTGCCAGCAGCCCGGGTCTGGATTCACCCCTCCACTTT. This gives the protein CASSPGLDSPLHF.

The rearrangement links TRBV29-1 to TRBJ1-1; possible D gene TRBD1, 5 bases. Germline V gene sequence: CDR1 SQVTM, CDR2 ANQGSEA. The CDR3 has 13 amino acids. V was clipped by 8 bases and J by 1 base, with 14 bases between them. CDR3 in amino acids: CSLRGAGNTEAFF. The CDR3 DNA reads as TGCAGCCTTCGTGGGGCAGGGAACACTGAAGCTTTCTTT. The entire variable domain, with the rest obtained from reference TRBV29-1 and TRBJ1-1, is as follows: SAVISQKPSRDICQRGTSLTIQCQVDSQVTMMFWYRQQPGQSLTLIATANQGSEATYESGFVIDKFPISRPNLTFSTLTVSNMSPEDSSIYLCSLRGAGNTEAFFGQGTRLTVV.

The chain couples TRBV30 to TRBJ1-3, with D possibly being TRBD1 (5 bases). Deletions cut 4 bases from V and 4 bases from J, with 5 bases between. CDR1 GTSNPN and CDR2 SVGIG come from the germline V gene (reference sequence). The CDR3 covers 11 residues. The CDR3 DNA follows: TGTGCCTGGAAGGGGGGAAACACCATATATTTT. Its translation: CAWKGGNTIYF.

The gene calls are TRBV5-4 and TRBJ2-3, with D possibly matching TRBD2 (5 bases). This CDR3 comprises 14 residues. Germline CDR1 is SGHNT and CDR2 is YYREEE (reference sequence). V lost 4 bases and J 2 bases, leaving 11 bases between the germline ends. CDR3 bases: TGTGCCAGCAGCATCCGAGGGTACACAGATACGCAGTATTTT. It translates to CASSIRGYTDTQYF.

This clone was detected once. The rearrangement links TRBV19 to TRBJ2-7; TRBD1 aligns across 7 bases. CDR3 length: 14 residues. V lost 4 bases and J lost 6; bases outside the gene matches: 9. Germline V lookup: CDR1 LNHDA, CDR2 SQIVND (reference sequence). The CDR3 DNA sequence: TGTGCCAGTAGTAAAAACAGGGGAATCGCCGAGCAGTACTTC. Protein product: CASSKNRGIAEQYF.

The V gene is TRBV5-4, the J gene TRBJ2-2; 9 bases fit TRBD1. The CDR3 runs 19 residues. The germline CDR1 and CDR2 sequences are SGHNT and YYREEE (reference sequence). J gave up 0 bases and V 4 bases, and 13 bases lay outside the gene matches. This CDR3 reads CASSPAPTGGVPNTGELFF. In nucleotides, the CDR3 is TGTGCCAGCAGCCCTGCCCCGACAGGGGGAGTACCGAACACCGGGGAGCTGTTTTTT.

The gene calls are TRBV19 and TRBJ1-1; possibly TRBD1 for D (6 bases). The CDR3 runs to 14 residues. Germline V gene sequence: CDR1 LNHDA, CDR2 SQIVND (reference sequence). The V end lost 4 bases, the J end lost 0 bases, and 9 bases lay between the germline ends. As DNA, the CDR3 is TGTGCCAGTAGTACCTGGGGGCTGAACACTGAAGCTTTCTTT. It yields the protein CASSTWGLNTEAFF. Full variable domain (rest looked up from reference TRBV19 and TRBJ1-1): DGGITQSPKYLFRKEGQNVTLSCEQNLNHDAMYWYRQDPGQGLRLIYYSQIVNDFQKGDIAEGYSVSREKKESFPLTVTSAQKNPTAFYLCASSTWGLNTEAFFGQGTRLTVV.

The J gene is TRBJ1-2, the V gene TRBV9; TRBD1 is a possible D gene (6 bases). Germline CDR1 and CDR2: SGDLS and YYNGEE. V was trimmed by 3 bases and J by 0 bases, leaving 12 bases between them. This CDR3 comprises 15 residues. CDR3 DNA sequence: TGTGCCAGCAGCGCCGAAACAGGGACTAACTATGGCTACACCTTC. Its translation is CASSAETGTNYGYTF.

The gene calls are TRBV6-5 and TRBJ2-3, with D possibly being TRBD2 (6 bases). Germline CDR1 is MNHEY and CDR2 is SVGAGI. The CDR3 covers 14 residues. V was cut by 6 bases and J by 0 bases, with 10 bases left in between. CDR3: CASRPGLSTDTQYF. The CDR3 bases are TGTGCCAGCAGACCGGGACTCAGCACAGATACGCAGTATTTT.

This clone was seen a single time. The CDR3 here is CASSYGGFSNQPQHF. In DNA form, the CDR3 reads TGTGCCAGCAGTTACGGGGGGTTCAGCAATCAGCCCCAGCATTTT. The genes are TRBV6-2 or TRBV6-3 and TRBJ1-5; a weak D match, TRBD1 (5 bases). V was trimmed by 2 bases and J by 1 base, leaving 9 bases between them. The CDR3 contains 15 residues. Looked up from germline, CDR1 is MNHEY and CDR2 is SVGEGT.

V is TRBV5-1 and J is TRBJ2-7; maybe TRBD1 (6 bases). The germline V and J ends were trimmed by 0 bases and 12 bases, with 13 bases remaining between them. CDR3 size: 12 residues. In germline, CDR1 is SGHRS, CDR2 YFSETQ. The CDR3 loop is CASSLETGSRYF. In nucleotides, the CDR3 is TGCGCCAGCAGCTTGGAAACAGGGTCGCGGTACTTC.

V is TRBV5-1 and J is TRBJ2-7, with 8 bases fitting TRBD2. The V gene end was trimmed by 1 base and the J gene end by 6 bases; junction bases not matched to a gene: 9. This CDR3 contains 15 residues. Per germline, CDR1 SGHRS and CDR2 YFSETQ. The CDR3 spells CASSLPKRETGEQYF. The DNA of the CDR3 is TGCGCCAGCAGCTTGCCTAAGCGGGAGACAGGCGAGCAGTACTTC.

This clone occurred once. The genes are TRBV12-3 or TRBV12-4 and TRBJ1-4, with D unclear. The CDR3 sequence is 12 residues long. V lost 4 bases and J lost 7, with 7 bases in between. This CDR3 is CASSSVREKLFF. In DNA form, the CDR3 reads TGTGCCAGCAGTTCGGTCCGTGAAAAACTGTTTTTT.

The V gene is TRBV6-5, the J gene TRBJ1-6; 7 nucleotides match TRBD1. This CDR3 has 15 residues. After removal of 5 bases from V and 6 bases from J, the junction contained 7 bases not matched to a gene. CDR1 and CDR2 from the germline V gene are MNHEY and SVGAGI. This chain's CDR3 is CASSTRQGGNSPLHF. The CDR3 bases are TGTGCCAGCAGTACTAGACAGGGAGGTAATTCACCCCTCCACTTT.

The rearrangement joins TRBV19 to TRBJ2-6; no definite D call. Germline values: CDR1 LNHDA, CDR2 SQIVND (reference sequence). V was cut by 4 bases and J by 0 bases, with 7 bases left in between. The CDR3 is 15 residues long. This chain's CDR3 is CASSNPRSGANVLTF. The CDR3 nucleotides are TGTGCCAGTAGTAATCCCCGCTCTGGGGCCAACGTCCTGACTTTC.

This chain joins TRBV14 and TRBJ2-7, with 9 bases matching TRBD1. V trimming: 4 bases; J trimming: 3 bases; junction bases outside the gene matches: 7. The CDR3 runs 15 residues. Germline CDR1 is SGHDN and CDR2 is FVKESK. CDR3 region: CASSPGQGLIYEQYF. CDR3 coding DNA: TGTGCCAGCAGCCCGGGACAGGGTTTGATCTACGAGCAGTACTTC.

This clone came up a few times. CDR3 loop: CASSLAWGAVAEQYF. The CDR3 DNA reads as TGTGCCAGCAGCTTAGCATGGGGCGCAGTGGCCGAGCAGTACTTC. The rearrangement joins TRBV7-8 to TRBJ2-7, with TRBD1 as a possible D gene (5 bases). CDR1 and CDR2 (germline): SGHVS, FQNEAQ. V shed 0 bases and J shed 6 bases, with 15 bases lying between them. The CDR3 length is 15 residues.

This rearrangement joins TRBV2 to TRBJ2-3, with a tentative D call TRBD2 (5 bases). The length of the CDR3 is 13 residues. Trimming removed 6 bases at V and 2 bases at J, with 9 bases between. The V gene's germline CDR1 is SNHLY and CDR2 FYNNEI. This CDR3 reads CASSGIHTDTQYF. The CDR3 DNA is TGTGCCAGCAGCGGGATCCACACAGATACGCAGTATTTT.

The chain has TRBV6-5 and TRBJ2-7, with a tentative D call TRBD1 (6 bases). CDR1 and CDR2 (germline): MNHEY, SVGAGI. The V end lost 1 base, the J end lost 6 bases, and 13 bases lay between the germline ends. The CDR3 length is 14 residues. In DNA, the CDR3 is TGTGCCAGCAGTTACTTCCAGGGGTCAAGCGAGCAGTACTTC. Translation: CASSYFQGSSEQYF.

V and J are TRBV5-5 and TRBJ1-1, with D perhaps TRBD1 (6 bases). Trimming left V 5 bases short and J 1 base short, with 30 bases between. CDR1 and CDR2 (germline): SGHKS, YYEKEE (reference sequence). The CDR3 has 20 amino acids. CDR3 nucleotide sequence: TGTGCCAGCAGTCCGACCCCCTACAGGGCGGTATCTCCTTCGAACACTGAAGCTTTCTTT. It is translated as CASSPTPYRAVSPSNTEAFF. The variable domain in full, completed from reference TRBV5-5 and TRBJ1-1, reads DAGVTQSPTHLIKTRGQQVTLRCSPISGHKSVSWYQQVLGQGPQFIFQYYEKEERGRGNFPDRFSARQFPNYSSELNVNALLLGDSALYLCASSPTPYRAVSPSNTEAFFGQGTRLTVV.

V usage is TRBV24-1 and J usage is TRBJ2-1; TRBD2 matches 10 bases. The germline CDR1 and CDR2 sequences are KGHDR and SFDVKD. The junction had 5 bases not matched to a gene; V was cut back by 3 bases and J by 4 bases. The CDR3 extends over 16 amino acids. The CDR3 DNA is TGTGCCACCAGTGATCCACTAGCGGGACAGTACAATGAGCAGTTCTTC. Translation gives CATSDPLAGQYNEQFF.

In this sample, this clone turned up a few times. The rearrangement uses TRBV28 and TRBJ1-5; 7 bases are a match to TRBD1. With V trimmed by 6 bases and J by 1 base, 9 bases remained unmatched. Looked up from germline, CDR1 is MDHEN and CDR2 is SYDVKM. The CDR3 extends over 16 amino acids. The chain's CDR3 is CASSPLQGLSNQPQHF. The CDR3 DNA sequence: TGTGCCAGCAGCCCCCTACAGGGGTTAAGCAATCAGCCCCAGCATTTT. The full variable domain, with the rest looked up from reference TRBV28 and TRBJ1-5, is DVKVTQSSRYLVKRTGEKVFLECVQDMDHENMFWYRQDPGLGLRLIYFSYDVKMKEKGDIPEGYSVSREKKERFSLILESASTNQTSMYLCASSPLQGLSNQPQHFGDGTRLSIL.

V gene TRBV11-3 combines with J gene TRBJ2-1; TRBD1 agrees at 11 bases. The V and J ends lost 5 bases and 11 bases, in that order; junction bases with no gene match: 5. Germline V gene data show CDR1 as SGHNT and CDR2 as YENEEA. CDR3 length: 13 amino acids. CDR3 protein: CASSPGQGVQQFF. CDR3 in DNA: TGTGCCAGCAGCCCGGGACAGGGGGTCCAGCAGTTCTTC.

CDR3 DNA sequence: TGCGCCAGCAGCCCCCCCGACAGGGTTGCCATCGAGCAGTACTTC. This translates into CASSPPDRVAIEQYF. V usage is TRBV4-1 and J usage is TRBJ2-7; 7 nucleotides match TRBD1. This CDR3 has 15 residues. V was clipped by 4 bases and J by 6 bases; unmatched bases: 12. The germline V gene has CDR1 MGHRA and CDR2 YSYEKL.